Each of the 8 T cell receptor beta chains below was sequenced from the same sample in a study of blood T cells in healthy people across ages. Through a sample-barcoded 5' primer and a J-beta primer mix, a second PCR was run for 7 to 11 cycles. One entry per CDR3 protein results from TCRdb running MiXCR on the 5' RACE reads. The sample consists of more than 800,000 distinct CDR3 sequences, under 30% of them appearing once. Source material: blood. The receptors stem from a woman older than 75 in good health.

Ten or more counts support this clonotype. The CDR3: CASSHGTGDYGYTF. The CDR3 DNA follows: TGTGCCAGCAGCCACGGGACAGGGGACTATGGCTACACCTTC. This rearrangement joins TRBV4-2 to TRBJ1-2, with 10 bases fitting TRBD1. J lost 3 bases, V lost 3 bases, and 1 base had no gene match. CDR3 length: 14 amino acids. Germline lookup yields CDR1 LGHNA and CDR2 YNFKEQ.

This clonotype was counted at least ten times. The genes are TRBV12-3 or TRBV12-4 and TRBJ2-7; 7 nucleotides align to TRBD2. The ends lost 4 bases at V and 1 base at J; junction bases unmatched: 4. The CDR3 length is 14 residues. The CDR3 region is CASSWASGSYEQYF. The CDR3 nucleotides are TGTGCCAGCAGTTGGGCTAGCGGTTCCTACGAGCAGTACTTC.

The chain carries TRBV7-2 and TRBJ2-5, with 8 bases lining up with TRBD1. There are 17 residues in the CDR3. Germline values: CDR1 SGHTA, CDR2 FQGNSA. The V segment lost 2 bases and the J segment 1 base; nucleotides outside the gene matches: 9. The CDR3: CASSLFRTGPLQETQYF. CDR3 DNA: TGTGCCAGCAGCTTATTTAGGACAGGGCCCCTCCAAGAGACCCAGTACTTC.

This clonotype was picked up many times. J is TRBJ2-6 and V is TRBV20-1; maybe TRBD2 (6 bases). Looked up from germline, CDR1 is DFQATT and CDR2 is SNEGSKA (reference sequence). The V end was cut by 0 bases, the J end by 0 bases, with 12 bases between. The CDR3 contains 17 residues. CDR3 in DNA: TGCAGTGCTAGAGATTGGGAGGAAACCTCTGGGGCCAACGTCCTGACTTTC. The encoded protein is CSARDWEETSGANVLTF.

About this clonotype itself: A junction end diverges from the germline sequence, so it may reflect a read error. The V gene is TRBV20-1, the J gene TRBJ1-5; D may be TRBD1 (5 bases). Germline V gene sequence: CDR1 DFQATT, CDR2 SNEGSKA (reference sequence). The CDR3 spans 15 residues. CDR3 loop: CSTRAGAGFNQPQHF. The CDR3 DNA is TGCAGTACTAGAGCCGGGGCAGGATTCAATCAGCCCCAGCATTTT.

This clonotype was recorded many times. The chain combines TRBV4-3 with TRBJ2-1, with 10 bases identical to TRBD1. The V segment lost 1 base and the J segment 7 bases; nucleotides outside the gene matches: 7. Looked up from germline, CDR1 is LGHNA and CDR2 is YSLEER. The CDR3 totals 16 residues. As DNA, the CDR3 is TGCGCCAGCAGCCAAGGGTTAGGGACAGGGGCGAATGAGCAGTTCTTC. It translates to CASSQGLGTGANEQFF.

This clonotype appeared many times. The V call is TRBV7-2, the J call TRBJ2-7; TRBD1 agrees at 9 bases. Germline V gene sequence: CDR1 SGHTA, CDR2 FQGNSA. V shed 3 bases and J 3 bases; nucleotides not matched to a gene: 6. The CDR3 is 15 residues long. The CDR3 DNA follows: TGTGCCAGCAGCTTGCGGACAGGGGAGGTCTACGAGCAGTACTTC. Amino acids: CASSLRTGEVYEQYF.

The V gene is TRBV7-2, the J gene TRBJ2-5; no reliable D call. CDR3 length: 16 residues. From germline, CDR1 is SGHTA and CDR2 FQGNSA. V lost 1 base to trimming and J lost 3 bases, with 15 bases between them. The CDR3 DNA follows: TGTGCCAGCAGCTTAGGGGGTCTCCTTACCAAAGAGACCCAGTACTTC. It codes for CASSLGGLLTKETQYF. Looking up the rest from reference TRBV7-2 and TRBJ2-5 gives the full variable domain: GAGVSQSPSNKVTEKGKDVELRCDPISGHTALYWYRQSLGQGLEFLIYFQGNSAPDKSGLPSDRFSAERTGGSVSTLTIQRTQQEDSAVYLCASSLGGLLTKETQYFGPGTRLLVL.